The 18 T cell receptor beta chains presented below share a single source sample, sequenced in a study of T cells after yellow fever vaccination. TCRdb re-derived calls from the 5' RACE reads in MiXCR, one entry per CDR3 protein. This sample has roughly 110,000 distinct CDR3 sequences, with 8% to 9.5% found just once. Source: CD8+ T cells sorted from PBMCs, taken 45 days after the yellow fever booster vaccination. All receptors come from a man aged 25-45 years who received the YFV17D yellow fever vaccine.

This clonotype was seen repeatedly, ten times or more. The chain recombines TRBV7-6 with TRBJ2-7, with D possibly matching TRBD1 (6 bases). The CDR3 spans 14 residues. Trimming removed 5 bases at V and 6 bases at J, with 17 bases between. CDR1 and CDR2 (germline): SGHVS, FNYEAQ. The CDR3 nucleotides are TGTGCCAGCAGCATATCAGGGGCGGCCACCGAGCAGTACTTC. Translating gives CASSISGAATEQYF.

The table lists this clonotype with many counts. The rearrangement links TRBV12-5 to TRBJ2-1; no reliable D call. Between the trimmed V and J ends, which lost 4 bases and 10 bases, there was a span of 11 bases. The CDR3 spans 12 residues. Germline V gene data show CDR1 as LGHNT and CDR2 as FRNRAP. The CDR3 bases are TGTGCTAGTGGTTGGGCCGGCGAAGAGCAGTTCTTC. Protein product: CASGWAGEEQFF. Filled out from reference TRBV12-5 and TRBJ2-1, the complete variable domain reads DARVTQTPRHKVTEMGQEVTMRCQPILGHNTVFWYRQTMMQGLELLAYFRNRAPLDDSGMPKDRFSAEMPDATLATLKIQPSEPRDSAVYFCASGWAGEEQFFGPGTRLTVL.

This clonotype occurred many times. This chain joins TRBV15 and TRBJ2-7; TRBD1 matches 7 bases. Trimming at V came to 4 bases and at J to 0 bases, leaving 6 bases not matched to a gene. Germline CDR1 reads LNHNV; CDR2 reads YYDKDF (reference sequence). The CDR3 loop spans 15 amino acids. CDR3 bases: TGTGCCACCAGCAAGGAGACAGGGAACTCCTACGAGCAGTACTTC. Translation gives CATSKETGNSYEQYF.

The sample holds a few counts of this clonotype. CDR3 loop: CASSNDGQGSYEQYF. The DNA for the CDR3 is TGTGCCAGCAGCAACGACGGGCAGGGATCCTACGAGCAGTACTTC. The V call is TRBV9, the J call TRBJ2-7, with TRBD1 as a possible D gene (5 bases). V shed 4 bases and J shed 1 base, with 15 bases lying between them. Germline CDR1 reads SGDLS; CDR2 reads YYNGEE. This CDR3 is built from 15 residues.

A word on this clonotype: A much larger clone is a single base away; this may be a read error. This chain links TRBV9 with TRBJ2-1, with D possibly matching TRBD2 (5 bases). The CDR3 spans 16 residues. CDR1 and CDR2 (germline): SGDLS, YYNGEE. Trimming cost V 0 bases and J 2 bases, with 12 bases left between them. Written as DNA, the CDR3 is TGTGCCAGCAGCGTAGGGCTCAGCGGAACCTACAATGAGCAGTTCTTC. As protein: CASSVGLSGTYNEQFF.

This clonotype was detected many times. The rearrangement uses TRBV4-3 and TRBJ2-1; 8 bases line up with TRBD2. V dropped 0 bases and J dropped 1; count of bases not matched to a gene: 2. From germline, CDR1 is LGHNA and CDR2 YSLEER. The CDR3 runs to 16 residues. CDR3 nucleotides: TGCGCCAGCAGCCAAGATGCGGGGGGTTCCTACAATGAGCAGTTCTTC. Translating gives CASSQDAGGSYNEQFF.

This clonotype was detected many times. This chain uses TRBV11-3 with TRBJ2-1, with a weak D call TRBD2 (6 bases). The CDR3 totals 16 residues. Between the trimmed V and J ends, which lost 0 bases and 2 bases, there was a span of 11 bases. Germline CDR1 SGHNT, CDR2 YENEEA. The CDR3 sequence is CASSLDGGTAYNEQFF. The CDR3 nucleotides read TGTGCCAGCAGCTTAGATGGCGGGACGGCCTACAATGAGCAGTTCTTC.

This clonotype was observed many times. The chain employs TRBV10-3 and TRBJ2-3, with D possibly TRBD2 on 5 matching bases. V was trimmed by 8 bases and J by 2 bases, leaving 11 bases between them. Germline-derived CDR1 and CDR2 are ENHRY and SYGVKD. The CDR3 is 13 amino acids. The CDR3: CAIGQTNTDTQYF. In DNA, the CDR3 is TGTGCCATCGGCCAGACTAACACAGATACGCAGTATTTT.

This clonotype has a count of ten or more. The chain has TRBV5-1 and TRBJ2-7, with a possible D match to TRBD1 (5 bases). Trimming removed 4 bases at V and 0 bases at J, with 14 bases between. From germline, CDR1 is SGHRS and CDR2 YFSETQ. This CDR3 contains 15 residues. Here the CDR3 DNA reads TGCGCCAGCAGCCCCCCCGACAGAGCCTCCTACGAGCAGTACTTC. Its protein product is CASSPPDRASYEQYF.

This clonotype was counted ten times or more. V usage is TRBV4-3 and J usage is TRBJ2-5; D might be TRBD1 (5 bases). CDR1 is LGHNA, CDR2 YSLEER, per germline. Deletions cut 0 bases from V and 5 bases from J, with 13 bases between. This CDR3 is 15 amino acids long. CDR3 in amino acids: CASSQDRLGAETQYF. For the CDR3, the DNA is TGCGCCAGCAGCCAAGATAGGCTAGGGGCGGAGACCCAGTACTTC.

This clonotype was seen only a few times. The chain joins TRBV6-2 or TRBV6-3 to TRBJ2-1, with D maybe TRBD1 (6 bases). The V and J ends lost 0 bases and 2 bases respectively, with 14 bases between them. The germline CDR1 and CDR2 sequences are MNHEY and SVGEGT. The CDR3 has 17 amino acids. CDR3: CASSYSTVGATYNEQFF. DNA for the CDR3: TGTGCCAGCAGTTACTCGACAGTGGGGGCAACCTACAATGAGCAGTTCTTC.

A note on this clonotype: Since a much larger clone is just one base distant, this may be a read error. Written as DNA, the CDR3 is TGTGCCAGCAGCGTAGAGAGGGGGGTGAACACTGAAGCTTTCTTT. It translates to CASSVERGVNTEAFF. The J gene is TRBJ1-1, the V gene TRBV9; tentative D call: TRBD1 (6 bases). This CDR3 region has 15 residues. The V and J ends lost 0 bases and 0 bases respectively, with 9 bases between them. Germline V gene lookup returns CDR1 SGDLS and CDR2 YYNGEE.

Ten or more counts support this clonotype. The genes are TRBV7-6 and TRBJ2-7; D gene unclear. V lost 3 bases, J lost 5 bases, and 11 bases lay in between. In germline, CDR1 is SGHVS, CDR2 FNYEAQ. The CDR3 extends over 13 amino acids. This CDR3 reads CASSFLTPDEQYF. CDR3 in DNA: TGTGCCAGCAGCTTTCTTACCCCAGACGAGCAGTACTTC.

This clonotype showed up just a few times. Here the CDR3 reads CASSIGDYSSYEQYF. The CDR3 coding sequence is TGTGCCAGTAGTATTGGGGACTACAGTTCCTACGAGCAGTACTTC. The chain links TRBV19 to TRBJ2-7, with 7 bases matching TRBD2. Trimming cost V 3 bases and J 1 base; bases outside gene matches: 6. The CDR3 consists of 15 residues. CDR1 LNHDA and CDR2 SQIVND come from the germline V gene (reference sequence).

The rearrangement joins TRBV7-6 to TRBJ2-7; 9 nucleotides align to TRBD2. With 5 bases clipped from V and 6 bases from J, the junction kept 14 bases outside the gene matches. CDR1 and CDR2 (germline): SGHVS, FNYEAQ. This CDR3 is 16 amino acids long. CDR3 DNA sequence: TGTGCCAGCAGCATAGGGGTGTCTAGCGGGACCCTCGAGCAGTACTTC. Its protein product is CASSIGVSSGTLEQYF.

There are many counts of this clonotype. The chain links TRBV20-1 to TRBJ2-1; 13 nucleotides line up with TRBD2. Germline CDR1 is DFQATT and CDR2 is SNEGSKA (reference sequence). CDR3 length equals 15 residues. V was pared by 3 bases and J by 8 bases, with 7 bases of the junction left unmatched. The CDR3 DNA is TGCAGTGCTAGTTTCGGGACTAGCGGGACCTATGAGCAGTTCTTC. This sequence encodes CSASFGTSGTYEQFF.

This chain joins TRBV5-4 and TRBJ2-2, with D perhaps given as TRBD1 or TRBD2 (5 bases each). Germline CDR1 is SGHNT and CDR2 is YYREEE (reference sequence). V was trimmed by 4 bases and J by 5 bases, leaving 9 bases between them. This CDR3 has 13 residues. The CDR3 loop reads CASSGDGTGELFF. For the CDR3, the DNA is TGTGCCAGCAGCGGGGACGGGACCGGGGAGCTGTTTTTT.

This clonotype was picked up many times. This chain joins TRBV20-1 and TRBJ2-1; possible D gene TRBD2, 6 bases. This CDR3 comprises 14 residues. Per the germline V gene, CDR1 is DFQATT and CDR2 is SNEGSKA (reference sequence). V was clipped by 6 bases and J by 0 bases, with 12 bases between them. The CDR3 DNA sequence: TGCAGTGCCAATGACGGGAGCTCCTACAATGAGCAGTTCTTC. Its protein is CSANDGSSYNEQFF.